Below, one T cell receptor (beta chain) is given with its context. This sample was taken from a study of CD8 T cells in Susac syndrome. An amount of RNA that ranged from roughly 0.45 to 1 ug was reverse transcribed with random hexamers. With immunoSEQ multiplex PCR, TCR beta CDR3 was amplified across 54 Vbeta and 13 Jbeta. TCRdb itself ran the immunoSEQ multiplex PCR reads through MiXCR, one entry per CDR3 protein. The data hold under 90,000 distinct CDR3 sequences, with 90% to 95% observed a single time. The CDR3 consists of 14 residues. V was shortened by 3 bases and J by 4 bases, with 9 bases between the two germline ends.

The material sequenced was CD4+ T cells from PBMCs. The V call is TRBV12-3 or TRBV12-4, the J call TRBJ2-2, with D perhaps matching TRBD1 (6 bases). The TCR comes from a human donor with Susac syndrome. CDR3 protein: CASSFQGSTGELFF. For the CDR3, the DNA is TGTGCCAGCAGTTTTCAGGGGAGCACCGGGGAGCTGTTTTTT.